This TCR beta chain derives from a study of CXCR3-negative and CXCR3-positive naive CD8 T cells. On this clonotype: The target antigen is unknown.

Germline CDR1 DFQATT, CDR2 SNEGSKA (reference sequence). This CDR3 has 15 amino acids. CD45RO-CCR7+CD27+CD95- cells counted as naive CD8+ T cells. The authors made the TRB cDNA libraries by 5' RACE using UMI labels. Reprocessing the 5' RACE reads, TCRdb reports a single entry for every CDR3 protein and omits DNA. The listing records some 140,000 distinct CDR3 sequences. Study results and caveats: When CXCR3-positive naive cells were set against CXCR3-negative naive cells, the former had more hydrophobic TRB CDR3s. Sequencing showed both naive subsets with comparably high diversity, and memory CD8+ cells much lower. With respect to TRBV-TRBJ usage, naive CXCR3-negative and CXCR3-positive cells were similar; memory differed.

The specimen was naive CXCR3+ CD8+ T cells from blood. Subset of the sample: CD45RO-CCR7+CD27+CD95- naive CD8+ T cells expressing CXCR3 (TNR3+). The chain has TRBV20-1 and TRBJ2-1; lacking DNA, the TRBD2 call made by TCRdb goes unchecked. The TCR comes from a human donor in good health. Some clones in this sample may be carry-over from other donors' samples. The CDR3 loop reads CSALAGGPSYNEQFF.